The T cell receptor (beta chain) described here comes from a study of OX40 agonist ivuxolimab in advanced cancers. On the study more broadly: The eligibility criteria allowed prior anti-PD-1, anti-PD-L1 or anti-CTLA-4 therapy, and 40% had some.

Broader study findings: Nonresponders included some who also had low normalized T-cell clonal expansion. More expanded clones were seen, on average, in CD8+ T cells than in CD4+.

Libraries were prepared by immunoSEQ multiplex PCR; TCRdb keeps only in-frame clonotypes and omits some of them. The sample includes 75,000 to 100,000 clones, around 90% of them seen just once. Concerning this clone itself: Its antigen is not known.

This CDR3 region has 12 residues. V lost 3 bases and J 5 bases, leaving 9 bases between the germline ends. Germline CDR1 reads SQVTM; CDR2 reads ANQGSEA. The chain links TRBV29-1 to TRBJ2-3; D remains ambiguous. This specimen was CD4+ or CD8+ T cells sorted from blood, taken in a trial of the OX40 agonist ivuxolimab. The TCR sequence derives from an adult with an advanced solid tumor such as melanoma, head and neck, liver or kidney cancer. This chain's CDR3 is CSVDRSEDTQYF. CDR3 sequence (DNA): TGCAGCGTTGATAGAAGCGAAGATACGCAGTATTTT.